Listed here are 6 T cell receptor beta chains from one sample, sequenced in a study of OX40 agonist ivuxolimab in advanced cancers. Measured with immunoSEQ multiplex PCR; TCRdb has only the in-frame clones, and not every one. This table holds roughly 63,000 clones, 85% to 90% found once. This sample comprised CD4+ or CD8+ T cells sorted from blood, obtained in a trial of the OX40 agonist ivuxolimab. Every receptor here comes from an adult with an advanced solid tumor such as melanoma, head and neck, liver or kidney cancer.

The chain joins TRBV14 to TRBJ1-1; 7 nucleotides align to TRBD1. Losses at the gene ends were 8 bases for V and 0 bases for J; bases not matched to a gene: 3. CDR3 length equals 13 residues. The V gene's germline CDR1 is SGHDN and CDR2 FVKESK. The CDR3 protein is CASGTAVNTEAFF. The CDR3 DNA sequence: TGTGCCAGCGGGACAGCGGTGAACACTGAAGCTTTCTTT.

The chain has TRBV27 and TRBJ1-1, with TRBD1 identical over 8 bases. The CDR3 is 15 amino acids. Trimming cost V 6 bases and J 4 bases; bases outside gene matches: 10. In germline, CDR1 is MNHEY, CDR2 SMNVEV (reference sequence). The CDR3 is CASRAYRGNSTEAFF. DNA for the CDR3: TGTGCCAGCAGGGCCTACAGGGGGAATAGCACTGAAGCTTTCTTT.

CDR3 DNA sequence: TGCGCCAGCAGCTCTCAACCGGGCCGGGAGGAGACCCAGTACTTC. Protein: CASSSQPGREETQYF. The chain joins TRBV5-1 to TRBJ2-5, with D possibly matching TRBD2 (6 bases). V was trimmed by 3 bases and J by 5 bases, leaving 17 bases between them. This CDR3 is 15 amino acids long. Germline CDR1 and CDR2: SGHRS and YFSETQ.

This chain links TRBV5-6 with TRBJ1-3; perhaps TRBD1 as D (5 bases). Between the trimmed V and J ends, which lost 2 bases and 0 bases, there was a span of 12 bases. The CDR3 has 16 amino acids. Germline lookup yields CDR1 SGHDT and CDR2 YYEEEE. CDR3 bases: TGTGCCAGCAGCTTCCGGGACGCAAGCTCTGGAAACACCATATATTTT. The encoded protein is CASSFRDASSGNTIYF.

V gene TRBV2 combines with J gene TRBJ2-6, with D tentatively TRBD1 or TRBD2 (5 bases each). The V end lost 5 bases, the J end lost 0 bases, and 17 bases lay between the germline ends. Germline V lookup: CDR1 SNHLY, CDR2 FYNNEI. The CDR3 is made up of 18 amino acids. For the CDR3, the DNA is TGTGCCAGCAGTTCCCCGGTGGGGGTAGGCTCTGGGGCCAACGTCCTGACTTTC. This sequence encodes CASSSPVGVGSGANVLTF.

The chain has TRBV2 and TRBJ1-5; 9 bases line up with TRBD1. The CDR3 has 16 amino acids. CDR1 and CDR2 from the germline V gene are SNHLY and FYNNEI. V gave up 6 bases and J gave up 1 base; unmatched junction bases: 7. The CDR3, as DNA: TGTGCCAGCAGAGAGAACAGGGGGCGAAGCAATCAGCCCCAGCATTTT. Amino acid sequence: CASRENRGRSNQPQHF.